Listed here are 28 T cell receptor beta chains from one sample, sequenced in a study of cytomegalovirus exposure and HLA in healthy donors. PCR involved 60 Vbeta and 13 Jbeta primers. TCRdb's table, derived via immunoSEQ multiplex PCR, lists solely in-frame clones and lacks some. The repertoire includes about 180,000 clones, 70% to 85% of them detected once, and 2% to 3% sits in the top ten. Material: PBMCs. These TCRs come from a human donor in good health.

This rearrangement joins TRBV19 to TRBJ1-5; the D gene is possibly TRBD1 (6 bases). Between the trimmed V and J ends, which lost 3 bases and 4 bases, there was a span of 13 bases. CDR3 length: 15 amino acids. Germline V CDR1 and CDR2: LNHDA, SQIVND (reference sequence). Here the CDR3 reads CASSINARGNQPQHF. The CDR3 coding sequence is TGTGCCAGTAGTATTAATGCCAGGGGAAATCAGCCCCAGCATTTT.

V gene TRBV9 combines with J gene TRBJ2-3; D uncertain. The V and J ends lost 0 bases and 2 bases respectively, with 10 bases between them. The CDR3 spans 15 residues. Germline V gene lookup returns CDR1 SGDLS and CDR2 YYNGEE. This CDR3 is CASSVGQDHTDTQYF. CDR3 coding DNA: TGTGCCAGCAGCGTAGGGCAGGATCACACAGATACGCAGTATTTT.

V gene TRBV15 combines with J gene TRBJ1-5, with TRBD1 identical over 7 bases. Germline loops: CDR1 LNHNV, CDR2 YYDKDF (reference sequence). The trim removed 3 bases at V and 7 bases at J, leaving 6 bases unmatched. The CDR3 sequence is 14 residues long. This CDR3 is CATSSSQGDQPQHF. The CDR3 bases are TGTGCCACCAGCAGCTCGCAGGGGGACCAGCCCCAGCATTTT.

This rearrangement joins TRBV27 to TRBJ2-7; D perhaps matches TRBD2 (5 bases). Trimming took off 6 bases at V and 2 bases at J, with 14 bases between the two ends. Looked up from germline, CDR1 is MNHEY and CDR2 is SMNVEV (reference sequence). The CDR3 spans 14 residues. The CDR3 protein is CASRSRGSTYEQYF. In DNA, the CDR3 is TGTGCCAGCAGGTCACGGGGATCTACCTACGAGCAGTACTTC.

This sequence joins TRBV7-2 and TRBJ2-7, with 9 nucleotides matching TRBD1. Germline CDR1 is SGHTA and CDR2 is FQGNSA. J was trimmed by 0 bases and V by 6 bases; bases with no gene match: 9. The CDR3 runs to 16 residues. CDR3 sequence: CASSFEQGAYSYEQYF. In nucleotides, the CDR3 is TGTGCCAGCAGTTTCGAACAGGGGGCCTACTCCTACGAGCAGTACTTC.

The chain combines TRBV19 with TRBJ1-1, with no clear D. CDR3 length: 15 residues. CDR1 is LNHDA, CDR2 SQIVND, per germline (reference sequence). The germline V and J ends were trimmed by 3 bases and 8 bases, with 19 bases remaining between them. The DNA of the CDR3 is TGTGCCAGTAGTATGAGTGGTCTGGCAGCGGCCGAAGCTTTCTTT. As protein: CASSMSGLAAAEAFF.

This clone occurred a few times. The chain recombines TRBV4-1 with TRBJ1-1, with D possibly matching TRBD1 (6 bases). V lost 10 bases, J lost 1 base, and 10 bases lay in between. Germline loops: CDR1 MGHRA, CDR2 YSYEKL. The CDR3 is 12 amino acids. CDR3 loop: CATSDRNTEAFF. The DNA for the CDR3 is TGCGCCACCTCGGACAGGAACACTGAAGCTTTCTTT.

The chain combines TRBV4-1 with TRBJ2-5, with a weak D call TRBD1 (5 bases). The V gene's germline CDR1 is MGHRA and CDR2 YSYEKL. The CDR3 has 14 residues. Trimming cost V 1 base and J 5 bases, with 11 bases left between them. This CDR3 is CASSQVGVEETQYF. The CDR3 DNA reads TGCGCCAGCAGCCAAGTAGGGGTAGAGGAGACCCAGTACTTC.

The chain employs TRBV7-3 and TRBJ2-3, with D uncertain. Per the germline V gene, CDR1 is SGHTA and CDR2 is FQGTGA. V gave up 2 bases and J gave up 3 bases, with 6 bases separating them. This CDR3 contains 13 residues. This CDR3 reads CASSLSGTDTQYF. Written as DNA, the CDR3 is TGTGCCAGCAGCTTATCCGGGACAGATACGCAGTATTTT.

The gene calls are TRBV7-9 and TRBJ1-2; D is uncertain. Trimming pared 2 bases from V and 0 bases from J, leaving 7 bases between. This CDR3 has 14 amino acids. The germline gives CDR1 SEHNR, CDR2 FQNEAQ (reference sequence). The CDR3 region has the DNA TGTGCCAGCAGCTTATCCAGTACTAACTATGGCTACACCTTC. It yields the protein CASSLSSTNYGYTF.

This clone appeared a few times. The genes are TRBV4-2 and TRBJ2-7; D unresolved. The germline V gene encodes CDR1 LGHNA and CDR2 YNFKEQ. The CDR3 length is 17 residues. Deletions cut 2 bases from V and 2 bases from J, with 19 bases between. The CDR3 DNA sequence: TGTGCCAGCAGCCAATTAGCTGGAATGACGGCAACCTACGAGCAGTACTTC. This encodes CASSQLAGMTATYEQYF.

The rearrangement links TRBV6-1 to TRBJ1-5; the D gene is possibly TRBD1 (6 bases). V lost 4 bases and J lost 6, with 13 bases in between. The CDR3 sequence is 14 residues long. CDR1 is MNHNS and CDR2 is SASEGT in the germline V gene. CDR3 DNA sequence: TGTGCCAGCAGTGCCCTGAGGGGGGGTCAGCCCCAGCATTTT. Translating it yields CASSALRGGQPQHF.

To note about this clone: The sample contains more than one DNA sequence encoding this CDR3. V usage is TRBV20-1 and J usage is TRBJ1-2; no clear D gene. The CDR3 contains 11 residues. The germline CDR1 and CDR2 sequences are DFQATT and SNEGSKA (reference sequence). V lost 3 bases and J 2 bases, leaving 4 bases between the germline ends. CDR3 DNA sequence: TGCAGTGCTAGCCCGAACTATGGCTACACCTTC. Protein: CSASPNYGYTF.

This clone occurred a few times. The DNA of the CDR3 is TGTGCCAGCATGCCCCCGGGACAGGGTTCCGAGCAGTACTTC. Its protein product is CASMPPGQGSEQYF. V and J are TRBV28 and TRBJ2-7; 9 nucleotides line up with TRBD1. Germline values: CDR1 MDHEN, CDR2 SYDVKM. V shed 7 bases, J shed 6 bases, and the junction held 10 bases outside the gene matches. This CDR3 is built from 14 residues.

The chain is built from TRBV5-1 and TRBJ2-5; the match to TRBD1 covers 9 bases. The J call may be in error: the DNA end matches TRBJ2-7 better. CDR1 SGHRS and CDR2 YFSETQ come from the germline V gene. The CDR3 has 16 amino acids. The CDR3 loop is CASSTWALQGAHEQYF. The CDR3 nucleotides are TGCGCCAGCAGCACCTGGGCGCTACAGGGGGCTCACGAGCAGTACTTC.

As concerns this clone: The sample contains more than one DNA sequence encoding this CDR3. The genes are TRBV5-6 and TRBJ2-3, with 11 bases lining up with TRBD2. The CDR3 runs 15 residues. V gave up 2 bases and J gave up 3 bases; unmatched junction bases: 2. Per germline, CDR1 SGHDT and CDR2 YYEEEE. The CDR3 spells CASSFLAGGTDTQYF. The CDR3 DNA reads TGTGCCAGCAGCTTCCTAGCGGGGGGAACAGATACGCAGTATTTT.

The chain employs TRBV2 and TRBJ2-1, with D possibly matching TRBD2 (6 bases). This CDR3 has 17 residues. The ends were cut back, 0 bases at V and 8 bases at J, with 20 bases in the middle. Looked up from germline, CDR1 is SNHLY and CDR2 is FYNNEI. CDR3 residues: CASSEAPIGRRGDEQFF. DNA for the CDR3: TGTGCCAGCAGTGAAGCCCCGATTGGTAGGAGGGGCGATGAGCAGTTCTTC.

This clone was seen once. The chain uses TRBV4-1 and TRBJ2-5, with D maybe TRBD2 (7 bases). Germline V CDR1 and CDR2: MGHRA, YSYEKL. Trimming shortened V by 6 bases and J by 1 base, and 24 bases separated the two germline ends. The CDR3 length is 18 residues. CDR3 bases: TGCGCCAGCAGAAGGGTGGGGGGGCCGAGGATGGGCCAAGAGACCCAGTACTTC. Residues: CASRRVGGPRMGQETQYF.

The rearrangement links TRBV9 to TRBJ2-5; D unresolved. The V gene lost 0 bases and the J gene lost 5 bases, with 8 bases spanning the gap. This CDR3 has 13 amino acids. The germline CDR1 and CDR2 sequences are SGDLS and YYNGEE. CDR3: CASSVGGEETQYF. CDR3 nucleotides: TGTGCCAGCAGCGTAGGAGGCGAGGAGACCCAGTACTTC.

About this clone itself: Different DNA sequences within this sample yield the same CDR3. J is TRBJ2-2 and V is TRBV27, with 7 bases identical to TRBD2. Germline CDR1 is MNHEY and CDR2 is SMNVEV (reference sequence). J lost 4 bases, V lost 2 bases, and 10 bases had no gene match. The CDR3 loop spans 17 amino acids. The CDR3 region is CASSLLPGLSVTGELFF. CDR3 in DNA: TGTGCCAGCAGTTTACTCCCGGGACTAAGTGTCACCGGGGAGCTGTTTTTT.

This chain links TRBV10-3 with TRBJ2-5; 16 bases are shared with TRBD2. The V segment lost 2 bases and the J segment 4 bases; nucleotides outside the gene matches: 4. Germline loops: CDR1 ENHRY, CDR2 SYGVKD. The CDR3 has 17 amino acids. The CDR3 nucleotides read TGTGCCATCAGTGAGGGGACTAGCGGGGGGGCCAGAGAGACCCAGTACTTC. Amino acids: CAISEGTSGGARETQYF.

DNA for the CDR3: TGTGCCACCAATACCGGGACAGAGAACTATGGCTACACCTTC. Protein sequence: CATNTGTENYGYTF. The chain joins TRBV2 to TRBJ1-2; 7 nucleotides match TRBD1. Germline CDR1 reads SNHLY; CDR2 reads FYNNEI. The CDR3 extends over 14 amino acids. The trim removed 10 bases at V and 2 bases at J, leaving 10 bases unmatched.

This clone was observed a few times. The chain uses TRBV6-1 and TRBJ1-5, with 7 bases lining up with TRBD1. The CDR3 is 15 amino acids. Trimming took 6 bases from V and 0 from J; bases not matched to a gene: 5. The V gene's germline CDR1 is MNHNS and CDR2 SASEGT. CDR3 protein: CASRPDRASNQPQHF. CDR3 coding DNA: TGTGCCAGCAGGCCCGACAGGGCTAGCAATCAGCCCCAGCATTTT.

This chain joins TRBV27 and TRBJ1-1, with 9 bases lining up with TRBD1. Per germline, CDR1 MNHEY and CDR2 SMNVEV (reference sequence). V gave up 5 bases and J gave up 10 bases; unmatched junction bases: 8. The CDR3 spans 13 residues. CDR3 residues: CASSLGQGIGAFF. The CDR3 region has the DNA TGTGCCAGCAGTCTGGGACAGGGAATAGGAGCTTTCTTT.

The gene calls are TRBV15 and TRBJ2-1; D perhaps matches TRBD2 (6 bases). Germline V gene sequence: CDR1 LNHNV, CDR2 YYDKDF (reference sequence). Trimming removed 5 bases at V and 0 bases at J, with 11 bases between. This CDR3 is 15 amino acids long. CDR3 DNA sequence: TGTGCCACCAGCTACCGGGACTTCTCCTACAATGAGCAGTTCTTC. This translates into CATSYRDFSYNEQFF.

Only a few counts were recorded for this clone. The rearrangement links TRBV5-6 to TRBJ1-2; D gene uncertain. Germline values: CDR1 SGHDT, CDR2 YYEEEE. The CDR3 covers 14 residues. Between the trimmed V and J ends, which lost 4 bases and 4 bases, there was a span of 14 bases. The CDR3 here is CASSPQEDGYGYTF. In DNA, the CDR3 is TGTGCCAGCAGCCCCCAGGAGGACGGCTATGGCTACACCTTC.

The CDR3 coding sequence is TGTGCCAGCAGCTCTCCGGGACAGGCGGCCTCGGGATATAATTCACCCCTCCACTTT. This sequence encodes CASSSPGQAASGYNSPLHF. This sequence joins TRBV7-2 and TRBJ1-6, with 8 bases aligning to TRBD1. CDR1 is SGHTA and CDR2 is FQGNSA in the germline V gene. The V gene end was trimmed by 4 bases and the J gene end by 4 bases; junction bases not matched to a gene: 15. The CDR3 sequence is 19 residues long.

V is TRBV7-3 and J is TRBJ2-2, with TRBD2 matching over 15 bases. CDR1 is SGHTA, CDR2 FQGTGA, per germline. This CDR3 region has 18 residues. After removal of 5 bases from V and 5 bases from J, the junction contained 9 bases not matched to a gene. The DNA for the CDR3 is TGTGCCAGCAGCACCGGACTAGCGGGGGGGCCAGGGACCGGGGAGCTGTTTTTT. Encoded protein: CASSTGLAGGPGTGELFF.